A selection of T cell receptor beta chains follows, all from one sample in a study of Ad26.COV2.S vaccination and SARS-CoV-2 variants. The method was immunoSEQ multiplex PCR; TCRdb's version includes in-frame clones alone and lacks a portion of them. Here the sample spans about half a million clones, roughly nine tenths being singletons. Sequences were derived from peripheral blood, sampled in a trial of Ad26.COV2.S vaccine versus placebo. These TCRs come from a person aged 18 to 65 who received the Ad26.COV2.S COVID-19 vaccine or a placebo. Each CDR3 is given with its conserved first and last residue. The order of the fields is CDR3 DNA, CDR3 protein, CDR3 length, clone size, J gene, V gene, D gene. D genes are given only for firm matches. The size field is filled for only some rows; it gives once, few, many or a size class.

CDR3 DNA: TGTGCCAGCAGCTTGGCGGCGGGACACCCCTACGAGCAGTACTTC
CDR3 protein: CASSLAAGHPYEQYF
CDR3 length: 15
clone size: NA
J gene: TRBJ2-7
V gene: TRBV5-8
D gene: NA

CDR3 DNA: TGCGCCAGCAGCCAAGCAGCGCTGGGGTCGCAAGAGACCCAGTACTTC
CDR3 protein: CASSQAALGSQETQYF
CDR3 length: 16
clone size: NA
J gene: TRBJ2-5
V gene: TRBV4-1
D gene: NA

CDR3 DNA: TGCGCCAGCAGACTGGTAGTCAATCCCAATGAAAAACTGTTTTTT
CDR3 protein: CASRLVVNPNEKLFF
CDR3 length: 15
clone size: NA
J gene: TRBJ1-4
V gene: TRBV5-1
D gene: NA

CDR3 DNA: TGCGCCAGCAGCTTGGGAGCCTCCTATGGCTACACCTTC
CDR3 protein: CASSLGASYGYTF
CDR3 length: 13
clone size: NA
J gene: TRBJ1-2
V gene: TRBV5-1
D gene: NA

CDR3 DNA: TGTGCCAGCAGTGAAGCCAGGGGGGGCTTAGGCTATGGCTACACCTTC
CDR3 protein: CASSEARGGLGYGYTF
CDR3 length: 16
clone size: NA
J gene: TRBJ1-2
V gene: TRBV6-1
D gene: TRBD1

CDR3 DNA: TGTGCCAGCAGCTTAGCGTCAGGGATCGCTGAAGCTTTCTTT
CDR3 protein: CASSLASGIAEAFF
CDR3 length: 14
clone size: NA
J gene: TRBJ1-1
V gene: TRBV7-2
D gene: NA

CDR3 DNA: TGTGCCAGCAGCCTCTCGCGGGACCGGGAGACCCAGTACTTC
CDR3 protein: CASSLSRDRETQYF
CDR3 length: 14
clone size: NA
J gene: TRBJ2-5
V gene: TRBV7-9
D gene: NA

CDR3 DNA: TGCGCCAGCAGCTTTCTAGCGGGAGGACCAGATACGCAGTATTTT
CDR3 protein: CASSFLAGGPDTQYF
CDR3 length: 15
clone size: NA
J gene: TRBJ2-3
V gene: TRBV5-1
D gene: TRBD2

CDR3 DNA: TGTGCCAGCAGTGGTCAGGGTCAGCCCCAGCATTTT
CDR3 protein: CASSGQGQPQHF
CDR3 length: 12
clone size: NA
J gene: TRBJ1-5
V gene: TRBV25-1
D gene: NA

CDR3 DNA: TGTGCCAGTAGTATAATAACTAGCGGTCAGAATGAGCAGTTCTTC
CDR3 protein: CASSIITSGQNEQFF
CDR3 length: 15
clone size: NA
J gene: TRBJ2-1
V gene: TRBV19
D gene: TRBD2

CDR3 DNA: TGCGCCAGCAGCAAAACAGGGCCTCAGCCCCAGCATTTT
CDR3 protein: CASSKTGPQPQHF
CDR3 length: 13
clone size: NA
J gene: TRBJ1-5
V gene: TRBV4-1
D gene: NA

CDR3 DNA: TGCGCCAGCAGCCAAGACAGGGCCGGATACAATGAGCAGTTCTTC
CDR3 protein: CASSQDRAGYNEQFF
CDR3 length: 15
clone size: NA
J gene: TRBJ2-1
V gene: TRBV4-1
D gene: NA

CDR3 DNA: TGTGCCAGCATAAGGGGGCTGTTCACCGGGGAGCTGTTTTTT
CDR3 protein: CASIRGLFTGELFF
CDR3 length: 14
clone size: NA
J gene: TRBJ2-2
V gene: TRBV6-5
D gene: TRBD1

CDR3 DNA: TGTGCCATTGGACTAGCGGCACAGTGGGGAAGCTCCTACGAGCAGTACTTC
CDR3 protein: CAIGLAAQWGSSYEQYF
CDR3 length: 17
clone size: NA
J gene: TRBJ2-7
V gene: TRBV10-3
D gene: TRBD2

CDR3 DNA: TGTGCCAGCTCCGGGACAGGGAGCTCCTACGAGCAGTACTTC
CDR3 protein: CASSGTGSSYEQYF
CDR3 length: 14
clone size: once
J gene: TRBJ2-7
V gene: TRBV6-5
D gene: TRBD1

CDR3 DNA: TGTGCCAGCGACAGAAGCTATGGCTACACCTTC
CDR3 protein: CASDRSYGYTF
CDR3 length: 11
clone size: NA
J gene: TRBJ1-2
V gene: TRBV6-5
D gene: NA

CDR3 DNA: TGTGCCAGCAGCCCCCCCGGGACAGCCCAAGAGACCCAGTACTTC
CDR3 protein: CASSPPGTAQETQYF
CDR3 length: 15
clone size: NA
J gene: TRBJ2-5
V gene: TRBV5-4
D gene: TRBD1

CDR3 DNA: TGTGCCAGCAACGGAGCTGCCTATAATTCACCCCTCCACTTT
CDR3 protein: CASNGAAYNSPLHF
CDR3 length: 14
clone size: NA
J gene: TRBJ1-6
V gene: TRBV28
D gene: NA

CDR3 DNA: TGTGCCAGCAGACTCGGAAAGTCGGGGGAGCTGTTTTTT
CDR3 protein: CASRLGKSGELFF
CDR3 length: 13
clone size: once
J gene: TRBJ2-2
V gene: TRBV6-4
D gene: NA

CDR3 DNA: TGTGCCAGCAGCCAAGGGGACACTGAAGCTTTCTTT
CDR3 protein: CASSQGDTEAFF
CDR3 length: 12
clone size: few
J gene: TRBJ1-1
V gene: TRBV3-1/TRBV3-2
D gene: NA

CDR3 DNA: TGTGCCAGTAGTATAGGTGGGGCCCCCTCCTACAATGAGCAGTTCTTC
CDR3 protein: CASSIGGAPSYNEQFF
CDR3 length: 16
clone size: once
J gene: TRBJ2-1
V gene: TRBV19
D gene: NA

CDR3 DNA: TGTGCCAGCAGCCCAACAGGGACCACCGGGGAGCTGTTTTTT
CDR3 protein: CASSPTGTTGELFF
CDR3 length: 14
clone size: NA
J gene: TRBJ2-2
V gene: TRBV9
D gene: NA

CDR3 DNA: TGTGCCAGCAATTCCGCTAATGAAAAACTGTTTTTT
CDR3 protein: CASNSANEKLFF
CDR3 length: 12
clone size: once
J gene: TRBJ1-4
V gene: TRBV28
D gene: NA

CDR3 DNA: TGTGCCAGCAGCCCCCGAGGGCAGAACAATGAGCAGTTCTTC
CDR3 protein: CASSPRGQNNEQFF
CDR3 length: 14
clone size: NA
J gene: TRBJ2-1
V gene: TRBV5-5
D gene: NA

CDR3 DNA: TGTGCCAGCAGTTACAGACTGGCCGGACAGGGAGAAGCTTTCTTT
CDR3 protein: CASSYRLAGQGEAFF
CDR3 length: 15
clone size: NA
J gene: TRBJ1-1
V gene: TRBV6-2/TRBV6-3
D gene: TRBD1

CDR3 DNA: TGTGCCAGCAGTAGCCCCCATCGGACTAGCGGGAGTGGGAGGAACAATGAGCAGTTCTTC
CDR3 protein: CASSSPHRTSGSGRNNEQFF
CDR3 length: 20
clone size: NA
J gene: TRBJ2-1
V gene: TRBV6-2/TRBV6-3
D gene: TRBD2

CDR3 DNA: TGTGCCAGCAGCTTAGGGGGTACGAGTAATCAGCCCCAGCATTTT
CDR3 protein: CASSLGGTSNQPQHF
CDR3 length: 15
clone size: NA
J gene: TRBJ1-5
V gene: TRBV7-6
D gene: NA

CDR3 DNA: TGCGCCAGCAGCCTAGTGGGGACAGGGGGTGAGACCCAGTACTTC
CDR3 protein: CASSLVGTGGETQYF
CDR3 length: 15
clone size: NA
J gene: TRBJ2-5
V gene: TRBV4-3
D gene: TRBD1

CDR3 DNA: TGTGCCAGCAGCTTAAGACAGGGGGTTACTGGAAACACCATATATTTT
CDR3 protein: CASSLRQGVTGNTIYF
CDR3 length: 16
clone size: NA
J gene: TRBJ1-3
V gene: TRBV7-9
D gene: TRBD1

CDR3 DNA: TGTGCCAGCAGGTACAGGTGGGCCACGAATGGGTTGGAGACCCAGTACTTC
CDR3 protein: CASRYRWATNGLETQYF
CDR3 length: 17
clone size: NA
J gene: TRBJ2-5
V gene: TRBV7-8
D gene: NA

CDR3 DNA: TGTGCCAGCAGCTCCACCGGGACAGGGGGCTCGGCCCAGTACTTC
CDR3 protein: CASSSTGTGGSAQYF
CDR3 length: 15
clone size: NA
J gene: TRBJ2-5
V gene: TRBV28
D gene: TRBD1

CDR3 DNA: TGTGCCAGCAGCTACTTTCCCGGGCCCACTGGAAACACCATATATTTT
CDR3 protein: CASSYFPGPTGNTIYF
CDR3 length: 16
clone size: NA
J gene: TRBJ1-3
V gene: TRBV11-2
D gene: NA

CDR3 DNA: TGTGCCTGGAGTGTACAACAGGGGTATGAGAATGAGCAGTTCTTC
CDR3 protein: CAWSVQQGYENEQFF
CDR3 length: 15
clone size: NA
J gene: TRBJ2-1
V gene: TRBV30
D gene: TRBD1

CDR3 DNA: TGTGCCAGCAGCGTGGGCAGAGGGGACTATGGCTACACCTTC
CDR3 protein: CASSVGRGDYGYTF
CDR3 length: 14
clone size: NA
J gene: TRBJ1-2
V gene: TRBV9
D gene: NA

CDR3 DNA: TGTGCCAGCAGCTTAGTCGCCAGAATGAACACTGAAGCTTTCTTT
CDR3 protein: CASSLVARMNTEAFF
CDR3 length: 15
clone size: NA
J gene: TRBJ1-1
V gene: TRBV7-6
D gene: NA

CDR3 DNA: TGTGCCAGCAGTAGCGGGCACAACCCTATGCAGTTCTTC
CDR3 protein: CASSSGHNPMQFF
CDR3 length: 13
clone size: NA
J gene: TRBJ2-1
V gene: TRBV28
D gene: NA

CDR3 DNA: TGCGCCAGCAGCGCAGTAGGGGTGGGCTCCTACAATGAGCAGTTCTTC
CDR3 protein: CASSAVGVGSYNEQFF
CDR3 length: 16
clone size: NA
J gene: TRBJ2-1
V gene: TRBV5-1
D gene: NA

CDR3 DNA: TGTGCCAGCTCACCAATGGAGACCGGGGAGCTGTTTTTT
CDR3 protein: CASSPMETGELFF
CDR3 length: 13
clone size: NA
J gene: TRBJ2-2
V gene: TRBV18
D gene: NA

CDR3 DNA: TGCAGCGTGCAGGACAGAGAGAGCTCCTACAATGAGCAGTTCTTC
CDR3 protein: CSVQDRESSYNEQFF
CDR3 length: 15
clone size: NA
J gene: TRBJ2-1
V gene: TRBV29-1
D gene: NA

CDR3 DNA: TGCGCCAGCAGCTTGGTGGCAGTGAGCTCCTACGAGCAGTACTTC
CDR3 protein: CASSLVAVSSYEQYF
CDR3 length: 15
clone size: NA
J gene: TRBJ2-7
V gene: TRBV5-1
D gene: NA

CDR3 DNA: TGCGCCAGCAGCCGCGATTCGGGGGCCGAAAAACTGTTTTTT
CDR3 protein: CASSRDSGAEKLFF
CDR3 length: 14
clone size: NA
J gene: TRBJ1-4
V gene: TRBV4-1
D gene: NA

CDR3 DNA: TGCGCCAGCAGCTGGACAGGGGATGAAAAACTGTTTTTT
CDR3 protein: CASSWTGDEKLFF
CDR3 length: 13
clone size: NA
J gene: TRBJ1-4
V gene: TRBV5-1
D gene: TRBD1

CDR3 DNA: TGTGCCAGCAGTTACTCGAGGGACAGGGGGGAAAAACTGTTTTTT
CDR3 protein: CASSYSRDRGEKLFF
CDR3 length: 15
clone size: once
J gene: TRBJ1-4
V gene: TRBV6-5
D gene: TRBD1

CDR3 DNA: TGTGCCAGCAGTGAACCGGGCGCAGGGGCCTATGGCTACACCTTC
CDR3 protein: CASSEPGAGAYGYTF
CDR3 length: 15
clone size: NA
J gene: TRBJ1-2
V gene: TRBV25-1
D gene: NA

CDR3 DNA: TGTGCCAGTAGCTTCAGTGGTCCGGCGAGCTTTTGGAGCAATCAGCCCCAGCATTTT
CDR3 protein: CASSFSGPASFWSNQPQHF
CDR3 length: 19
clone size: NA
J gene: TRBJ1-5
V gene: TRBV19
D gene: NA

CDR3 DNA: TGTGCCAGCGGCGGGACAGTGGCGCAGTACTTC
CDR3 protein: CASGGTVAQYF
CDR3 length: 11
clone size: NA
J gene: TRBJ2-7
V gene: TRBV3-1/TRBV3-2
D gene: NA

CDR3 DNA: TGCGCCAGCACCCCCGGGGGGCTTGTTGGAAACACCATATATTTT
CDR3 protein: CASTPGGLVGNTIYF
CDR3 length: 15
clone size: NA
J gene: TRBJ1-3
V gene: TRBV5-1
D gene: NA

CDR3 DNA: TGCGCCAGCAGGGGCCCGGGTGAAGCTTTCTTT
CDR3 protein: CASRGPGEAFF
CDR3 length: 11
clone size: NA
J gene: TRBJ1-1
V gene: TRBV5-1
D gene: NA

CDR3 DNA: TGTGCCACCAGCAGAGGGCAGGGGCCACTTCGCGAGCAGTACTTC
CDR3 protein: CATSRGQGPLREQYF
CDR3 length: 15
clone size: NA
J gene: TRBJ2-7
V gene: TRBV15
D gene: NA

CDR3 DNA: TGTGCCATCAGTGATGGTGGTCAGCCCCAGCATTTT
CDR3 protein: CAISDGGQPQHF
CDR3 length: 12
clone size: NA
J gene: TRBJ1-5
V gene: TRBV10-3
D gene: NA

CDR3 DNA: TGCGCCAGCAGCGACGGACATCCCCGGATATATTTT
CDR3 protein: CASSDGHPRIYF
CDR3 length: 12
clone size: NA
J gene: TRBJ1-3
V gene: TRBV5-1
D gene: NA

CDR3 DNA: TGTGCCAGCTCACCGACCCAACCTAGCGGGAGCTCCTACGAGCAGTACTTC
CDR3 protein: CASSPTQPSGSSYEQYF
CDR3 length: 17
clone size: few
J gene: TRBJ2-7
V gene: TRBV18
D gene: TRBD2